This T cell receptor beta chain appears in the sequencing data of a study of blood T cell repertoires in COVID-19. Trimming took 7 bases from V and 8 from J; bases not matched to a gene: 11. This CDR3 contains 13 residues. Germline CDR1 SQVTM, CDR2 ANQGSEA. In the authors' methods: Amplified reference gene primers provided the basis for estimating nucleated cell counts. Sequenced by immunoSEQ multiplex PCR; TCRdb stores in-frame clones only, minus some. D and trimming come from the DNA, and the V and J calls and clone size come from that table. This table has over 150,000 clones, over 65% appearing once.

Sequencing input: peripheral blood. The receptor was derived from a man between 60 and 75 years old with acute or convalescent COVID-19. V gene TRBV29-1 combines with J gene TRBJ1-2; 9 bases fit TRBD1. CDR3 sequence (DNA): TGCAGCGGATCGGGACAGGGAGAAGAGGGCTACACCTTC. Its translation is CSGSGQGEEGYTF.